These T cell receptor beta chains were read from a single sample in a study of shared clonotypes between healthy human individuals. Some clones are missing from TCRdb's copy, which holds only in-frame ones; the method was immunoSEQ multiplex PCR. The sample contains approximately 1,000,000 clones, more than 75% of which appear only once. Sequencing was performed on memory CD4+ T cells from PBMCs. The source of these receptors is a young man in good health. Some clones in this sample may be carry-over from other donors' samples. Both conserved end residues are part of each CDR3. Each record gives: D gene, V gene, J gene, CDR3 protein. The D gene is left open where the match is weak.

>-|TRBV5-1|TRBJ2-3
CASSSRRAADTQYF
>-|TRBV7-9|TRBJ2-2
CASSLRQTLDTGELFF
>TRBD2|TRBV5-1|TRBJ2-3
CASSFSGSGGDTQYF
>-|TRBV27|TRBJ1-4
CASSLSKGATNEKLFF
>-|TRBV5-1|TRBJ1-1
CASSRLQGLTSEAFF
>TRBD2|TRBV18|TRBJ2-7
CASSPYAGDISYEQYF
>-|TRBV4-1|TRBJ1-2
CASSQGGSPNYGYTF
>-|TRBV5-6|TRBJ1-1
CASRVGPNTEAFF
>TRBD1|TRBV9|TRBJ2-1
CASSSHEGTAYNEQFF
>TRBD2|TRBV5-1|TRBJ2-1
CASSLLAGARDEQFF
>TRBD1|TRBV28|TRBJ2-7
CASSRPGQGADEQYF
>-|TRBV7-2|TRBJ1-3
CASSPRQVLSGNTIYF
>-|TRBV7-2|TRBJ2-7
CASSFQGAPRLGYEQYF
>-|TRBV30|TRBJ1-4
CAGIATNEKLFF
>-|TRBV28|TRBJ2-7
CASRPNLGTGKLTTYEQYF
>TRBD2|TRBV4-3|TRBJ2-3
CASSQNGLASTDTQYF
>-|TRBV6-6|TRBJ1-2
CASRWDRVTGGYTF
>-|TRBV23-1|TRBJ1-5
CASTRILGNQPQHF
>-|TRBV19|TRBJ1-5
CASSKVSGEGNQPQHF
>-|TRBV9|TRBJ1-3
CASNRNTHSGNTIYF
>TRBD1|TRBV30|TRBJ2-1
CAWDPGQGTNEQFF
>-|TRBV5-1|TRBJ1-1
CASRKWENTEAFF
>-|TRBV11-2|TRBJ1-2
CASSLGRGYGYTF
>TRBD2|TRBV5-1|TRBJ2-7
CASSLALGTNEQYF
>TRBD1|TRBV14|TRBJ2-2
CASRVQGTGELFF
>TRBD2|TRBV18|TRBJ2-7
CASSPRLAGASGEQYF
>-|TRBV5-4|TRBJ2-1
CASSGTNLYNEQFF
>TRBD2|TRBV19|TRBJ2-2
CASSIVPQREGRTGELFF
>-|TRBV5-1|TRBJ2-3
CASSLTSGGSTDTQYF
>-|TRBV11-2|TRBJ1-2
CASSVDSNYGYTF
>TRBD1|TRBV9|TRBJ2-5
CASSVTGGQETQYF
>-|TRBV2|TRBJ2-2
CASSQGGGPNTGELFF
>TRBD2|TRBV7-8|TRBJ2-1
CASSVPGLAMNEQFF
>-|TRBV28|TRBJ2-7
CASSGQIYEQYF
>TRBD2|TRBV25-1|TRBJ2-1
CASSEWGLAGNEQFF
>-|TRBV4-2|TRBJ2-6
CASSHSTSTSGANVLTF
>TRBD1|TRBV6-5|TRBJ1-1
CASSGQGAGDTEAFF
>-|TRBV6-5|TRBJ2-7
CASSYSVGAYEQYF
>-|TRBV6-6|TRBJ1-1
CASSYSTGGTEAFF
>-|TRBV19|TRBJ2-7
CASSARMLSEEQYF
>TRBD2|TRBV28|TRBJ2-7
CASRLLAGRNEQYF
>TRBD1|TRBV9|TRBJ1-2
CASSPGQGNYGYTF
>-|TRBV6-5|TRBJ1-1
CASSYSIYTEAFF
>TRBD1|TRBV11-1|TRBJ1-2
CASSIYGTGSSYGYTF
>-|TRBV28|TRBJ2-7
CASSPAGGKIHEQYF
>TRBD1|TRBV7-2|TRBJ1-4
CASSLQGASGEKLFF
>TRBD1|TRBV5-1|TRBJ1-2
CASSPGQGAYGYTF
>-|TRBV5-1|TRBJ1-1
CASSLTYMNTEAFF
>-|TRBV28|TRBJ1-1
CASSLLPKNTEAFF
>-|TRBV19|TRBJ2-1
CASSISLSSYNEQFF
>-|TRBV9|TRBJ2-2
CASSVSVSAGELFF
>-|TRBV5-6|TRBJ1-3
CASSLVGELYSGNTIYF
>TRBD1|TRBV9|TRBJ2-5
CASSGTGVQETQYF
>-|TRBV20-1|TRBJ2-1
CSANGEPKQFF
>-|TRBV2|TRBJ2-4
CASSDGGLAKNIQYF
>-|TRBV6-1|TRBJ2-2
CASSELPGPPSNGELFF
>TRBD2|TRBV5-4|TRBJ2-1
CASSSGTSGYNEQFF
>TRBD1|TRBV10-3|TRBJ1-5
CAMQQGINQPQHF
>-|TRBV5-6|TRBJ1-2
CASSLRSGSLNYGYTF
>-|TRBV4-3|TRBJ1-2
CASSQGGPVTF